Below, one TCR beta chain is given with its context. Its specific antigen is unknown. Base quality data are lacking; no much larger clone is found one base away. Library generation was performed with the immunoSEQ multiplex PCR assay. Adaptive Biotechnologies carried out high-throughput TCR-beta CDR3 sequencing of genomic DNA for most patients. Per the original workflow: Adaptive's ImmunoSEQ software supplied the TCR sequencing data for around 19 patients, while MiXCR and VDJtools were used to process a few other patients. CDR3 nucleotide sequences shared between donor and recipient were removed because their origin could not be assigned. Alloreactive clones required at least 2-fold expansion over unstimulated cells and minimum CFSE-low frequency of 0.002% (template counts) or 0.001% (read counts). Mappable clones were those detected in sequenced pre-transplant spleen, lymph node, or MLR CFSE-low populations of the donor or recipient. Cumulative frequency of alloreactive clones was calculated as a percentage of all sequences weighted by copy number. In its TCRdb copy, this immuneACCESS table keeps in-frame sequences only and misses some clones. Where compared with another copy, unresolved V genes explain less than half of these, and the others have no known cause. The V and J calls and clone size were taken over from that table, and D and trimming were inferred from the DNA. In all, the sample holds 4,500 to 5,000 clones, and 65% to 90% of those were seen once. Of the sample, over 9.5% falls within the top ten clones.

To isolate intraepithelial and lamina propria lymphocytes from graft specimens, dithiothreitol, EDTA incubations and collagenase D digestion were used. Bulk TCR-beta sequencing was performed on serial intestinal graft biopsy specimens collected as late as 600 days after transplant. V was cut back by 5 bases and J by 7 bases, leaving a gap of 14 bases between them. Per the germline V gene, MNHEY is the CDR1 and SVGAGI is the CDR2. The CDR3 sequence holds 13 residues, the cysteine and phenylalanine included. Only the CDR3 part of the read is kept: 39 bases, read in frame from the first base. The source of the sample is a study of graft-versus-host responses after intestinal transplantation (dated by TCRdb to the early 2020s). About the full investigation: The transplants that recipients received were multivisceral, liver-intestinal, or isolated intestinal. Every recipient was given anti-thymocyte globulin induction, followed by 3 to 4 years of maintenance tacrolimus and steroids. After intestinal transplantation, graft-versus-host and host-versus-graft alloreactive T cell clones in the graft, circulation and bone marrow were tracked using bulk TCR-beta CDR3 sequencing. Alloreactive clones were identified by sequencing pre-transplant mixed lymphocyte reaction products and comparing these products with unstimulated pre-transplant donor and recipient T cells. The cohort enrolled roughly 25 intestinal transplant recipients including one retransplant, and 3 patients lacking pretransplant specimens were excluded. Donor T cell macrochimerism was defined as a peak of at least 4% donor T cells among recipient peripheral blood mononuclear cells. Samples from a few later patients were sequenced in-house on an Illumina MiSeq with MiXCR processing rather than by the commercial service. What the authors observed across the whole study: GvH clones turned up in recipient bone marrow, with some appearing earlier in ileal mucosa or blood, a pattern consistent with an intestinal mucosal origin. Patients with donor T cell macrochimerism had high GvH to HvG T cell clonal ratios in their allografts. The relatively low number and heterogeneity of intestinal transplant patients limited the conclusions. Early after transplant, peak levels of circulating GvH clones were associated with declines in HvG clones.

The TCR was taken from a human patient who received an intestinal transplant, so some T cells may come from the graft donor. The V gene is TRBV6-5 and the J gene is TRBJ2-5; the D gene is unclear. The source material was ileum tissue, sampled 156 days after intestinal transplant. CDR3 region: CASSVGLAGTQYF. The nucleotides are TGTGCCAGCAGTGTGGGATTAGCAGGGACCCAGTACTTC.